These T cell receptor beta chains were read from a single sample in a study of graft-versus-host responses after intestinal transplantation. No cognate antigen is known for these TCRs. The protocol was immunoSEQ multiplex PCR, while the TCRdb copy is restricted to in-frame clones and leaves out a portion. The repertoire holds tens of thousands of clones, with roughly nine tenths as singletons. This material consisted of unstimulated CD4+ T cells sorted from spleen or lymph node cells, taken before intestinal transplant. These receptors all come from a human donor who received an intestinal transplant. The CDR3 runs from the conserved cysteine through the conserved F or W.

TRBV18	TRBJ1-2	CASSGGQSYGYTF
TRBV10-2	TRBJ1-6	CASTQGDRDNSPLHF
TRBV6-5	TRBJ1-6	CATMAGFRPPLHF
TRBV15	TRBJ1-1	CATSRVQKNTEAFF
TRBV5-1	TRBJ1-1	CASSLATGRDTEAFF
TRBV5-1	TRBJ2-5	CASSFGGGETQYF
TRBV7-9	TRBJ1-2	CASSPSPWQGYGYTF
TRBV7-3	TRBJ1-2	CASSLEPGEPYGYTF
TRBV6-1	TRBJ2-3	CASSDRTRADTQYF
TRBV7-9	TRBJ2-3	CASSPTPDRWTDTQYF
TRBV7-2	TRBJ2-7	CASSLALLAGGHEQYF
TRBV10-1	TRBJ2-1	CASSERTLLAGGFHEQFF
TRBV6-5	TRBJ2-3	CASSSTGWGPDTQYF
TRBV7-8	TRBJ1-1	CASSLEGEAFF
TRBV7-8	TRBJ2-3	CASSPGGNTDTQYF
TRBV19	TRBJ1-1	CASRETGGAFF
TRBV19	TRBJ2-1	CASSIDRGGDVTFF
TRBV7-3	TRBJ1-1	CASSPGPYSPQGAFF
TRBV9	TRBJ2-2	CASSVVGGGELFF
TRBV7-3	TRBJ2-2	CASSPGLAGTGELFF
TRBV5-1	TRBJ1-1	CASSSGQPQGTEAFF
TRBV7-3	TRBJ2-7	CASSPHSGGIGEQYF
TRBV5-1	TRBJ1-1	CASSPRTGVHDTEAFF
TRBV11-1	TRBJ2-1	CASSLMGRGAYNEQFF
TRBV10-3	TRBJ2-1	CAIGLAGAINEQFF
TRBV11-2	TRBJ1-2	CASSLAYRGLYGYTF
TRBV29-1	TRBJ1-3	CSVGTGGASGNTIYF
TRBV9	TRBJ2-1	CASSEERGSYNEQFF
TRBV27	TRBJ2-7	CASSLSWTVYEQYF
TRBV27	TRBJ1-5	CASSLYRGNQPQHF
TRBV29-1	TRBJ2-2	CSATTGTGGGTGELFF
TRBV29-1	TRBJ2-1	CSGAGQFNEQFF
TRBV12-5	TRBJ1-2	CASGLATGGLYGYTF